A single sample is the source of the 20 T cell receptor beta chains below, sequenced in a study of shared clonotypes between healthy human individuals. TCRdb's table, derived via immunoSEQ multiplex PCR, lists solely in-frame clones and lacks some. The sample has about 1.1 million clones, around 77% seen once. Sequencing used memory CD4+ T cells from PBMCs. Subset of the sample: CD45RA-negative fraction. The receptors shown here come from a man younger than 35 in good health. Some clones in this sample may be carry-over from other donors' samples.

V is TRBV29-1 and J is TRBJ2-5; the D gene is possibly TRBD1 (6 bases). Germline-derived CDR1 and CDR2 are SQVTM and ANQGSEA. CDR3 length: 13 amino acids. Trimming shortened V by 6 bases and J by 4 bases, and 15 bases separated the two germline ends. The CDR3 protein is CSVTLRGGETQYF. The CDR3 DNA follows: TGCAGCGTCACCCTCCGAGGGGGAGAGACCCAGTACTTC.

As regards this clone: The identical CDR3 is also encoded by other nucleotide sequences in the sample. V is TRBV2 and J is TRBJ1-5; TRBD1 matches at 9 bases. The J segment lost 6 bases and the V segment lost 5 bases, leaving 5 bases of the junction unmatched. The length of the CDR3 is 14 residues. The germline CDR1 and CDR2 sequences are SNHLY and FYNNEI. The CDR3 DNA reads TGTGCCAGCAGTCAACAGGGGGCGGGTCAGCCCCAGCATTTT. Translation: CASSQQGAGQPQHF.

A word on this clone: Other DNA sequences in the same sample also yield this CDR3. This rearrangement joins TRBV6-1 to TRBJ1-2, with D possibly matching TRBD1 (5 bases). Germline V gives CDR1 MNHNS, CDR2 SASEGT. The CDR3 loop spans 14 amino acids. V shed 3 bases and J shed 0 bases, with 8 bases lying between them. CDR3 protein: CASSEAGSNYGYTF. CDR3 nucleotides: TGTGCCAGCAGTGAGGCAGGGTCTAACTATGGCTACACCTTC.

The rearrangement uses TRBV7-6 and TRBJ2-7, with 8 bases aligning to TRBD2. The CDR3 runs to 16 residues. V lost 5 bases to trimming and J lost 6 bases; unmatched junction nucleotides: 15. Germline assignment: CDR1 SGHVS and CDR2 FNYEAQ. The CDR3 spells CASSLEWAGGSSEQYF. The CDR3 nucleotides are TGTGCCAGCAGCCTCGAGTGGGCGGGAGGTAGCTCCGAGCAGTACTTC.

This clone was detected only a few times. V gene TRBV4-1 combines with J gene TRBJ2-3; 12 nucleotides line up with TRBD2. V was clipped by 6 bases and J by 7 bases; unmatched bases: 5. Germline V gene sequence: CDR1 MGHRA, CDR2 YSYEKL. This CDR3 is 14 amino acids long. CDR3 residues: CASRRLAGVNTQYF. DNA of the CDR3: TGCGCCAGCAGGCGACTAGCGGGAGTAAATACGCAGTATTTT.

V gene TRBV27 combines with J gene TRBJ1-2, with D unresolved. V lost 1 base, J lost 0 bases, and 9 bases lay in between. There are 15 residues in the CDR3. Germline CDR1 MNHEY, CDR2 SMNVEV (reference sequence). The CDR3 spells CASSLLAGANYGYTF. The CDR3, as DNA: TGTGCCAGCAGTTTATTAGCCGGGGCTAACTATGGCTACACCTTC.

About this clone: This sample includes further DNA sequences coding for the same CDR3. The chain is built from TRBV9 and TRBJ2-7; D tentatively reads TRBD1 or TRBD2 (5 bases each). Germline loops: CDR1 SGDLS, CDR2 YYNGEE. V lost 4 bases and J 0 bases, leaving 11 bases between the germline ends. This CDR3 has 14 residues. The CDR3 DNA follows: TGTGCCAGCAGCCGGGGACGGATCTCCTACGAGCAGTACTTC. Translated, it gives CASSRGRISYEQYF.

The table lists this clone with a count of one. The chain carries TRBV19 and TRBJ2-1, with TRBD2 matching 9 bases. Germline trimming cut 3 bases from V and 0 bases from J; bases unmatched to any gene: 6. This CDR3 comprises 17 residues. Germline V CDR1 and CDR2: LNHDA, SQIVND (reference sequence). CDR3 sequence (DNA): TGTGCCAGTAGTATGAGGTTTAGCGGGGGCTCCTACAATGAGCAGTTCTTC. Encoded protein: CASSMRFSGGSYNEQFF.

This chain links TRBV6-6 with TRBJ1-2; TRBD1 might be the D (5 bases). Germline V gene data show CDR1 as MNHNY and CDR2 as SVGAGI (reference sequence). Trimming pared 6 bases from V and 6 bases from J, leaving 20 bases between. The CDR3 spans 15 residues. Here the CDR3 reads CASSIGYGGKDGYTF. DNA of the CDR3: TGTGCCAGCAGCATAGGGTACGGGGGGAAGGATGGCTACACCTTC.

The chain carries TRBV28 and TRBJ1-4; TRBD1 agrees at 7 bases. This CDR3 comprises 14 residues. Germline V gene data show CDR1 as MDHEN and CDR2 as SYDVKM. Trimming took 10 bases from V and 2 from J; bases not matched to a gene: 7. CDR3 nucleotide sequence: TGTGCCACAGTGACAGGGTCCACTAATGAAAAACTGTTTTTT. Its protein is CATVTGSTNEKLFF.

This clone was picked up one time. V and J are TRBV4-2 and TRBJ2-7; 9 nucleotides align to TRBD2. J gave up 6 bases and V 1 base, and 10 bases lay outside the gene matches. The CDR3 runs 16 residues. From germline, CDR1 is LGHNA and CDR2 YNFKEQ. In DNA form, the CDR3 reads TGTGCCAGCAGCCAAGGGGGGGGGACTAGCAAAACCGAGCAGTACTTC. It yields the protein CASSQGGGTSKTEQYF.

The chain employs TRBV10-3 and TRBJ2-7; TRBD1 aligns across 7 bases. The CDR3 is 15 amino acids. V lost 6 bases and J lost 2; bases outside the gene matches: 10. Germline lookup yields CDR1 ENHRY and CDR2 SYGVKD. DNA of the CDR3: TGTGCCATCAGCGCCCGGGACAGATTCCCCTACGAGCAGTACTTC. As protein: CAISARDRFPYEQYF.

The table lists this clone with a count of one. This chain joins TRBV28 and TRBJ2-7; D remains unclear. The V gene's germline CDR1 is MDHEN and CDR2 SYDVKM. V gave up 4 bases and J gave up 0 bases, with 7 bases separating them. This CDR3 region has 13 residues. This CDR3 reads CASSSIGSYEQYF. CDR3 bases: TGTGCCAGCAGTTCCATCGGCTCCTACGAGCAGTACTTC.

The chain carries TRBV7-2 and TRBJ2-3; 11 bases match TRBD2. Trimming took 5 bases from V and 6 from J; bases not matched to a gene: 16. The CDR3 has 18 residues. CDR1 SGHTA and CDR2 FQGNSA come from the germline V gene. CDR3 sequence: CASSQFGTSGAGWDTQYF. CDR3 in DNA: TGTGCCAGCAGCCAATTCGGGACTAGCGGAGCCGGGTGGGATACGCAGTATTTT.

The chain couples TRBV7-2 to TRBJ2-5; the match to TRBD2 covers 8 bases. From germline, CDR1 is SGHTA and CDR2 FQGNSA. The CDR3 covers 15 residues. V lost 1 base and J lost 7; bases outside the gene matches: 8. The CDR3 coding sequence is TGTGCCAGCAGCTTAGACCCAGCCGGGGGGGGGACCCAGTACTTC. Protein: CASSLDPAGGGTQYF.

The chain links TRBV28 to TRBJ2-1; no reliable D call. Germline CDR1 is MDHEN and CDR2 is SYDVKM. This CDR3 has 15 amino acids. Trimming took off 6 bases at V and 7 bases at J, with 19 bases between the two ends. The CDR3 loop is CASRRIGYARNEQFF. The CDR3 region has the DNA TGTGCCAGCAGGCGCATAGGCTACGCTAGGAATGAGCAGTTCTTC.

This clone has a single count. V usage is TRBV28 and J usage is TRBJ2-4; TRBD2 matches at 10 bases. In germline, CDR1 is MDHEN, CDR2 SYDVKM. The V and J ends lost 6 bases and 3 bases, in that order; junction bases with no gene match: 2. The CDR3 contains 14 residues. The CDR3 sequence: CASSVAGGKNIQYF. For the CDR3, the DNA is TGTGCCAGCAGCGTAGCGGGGGGCAAAAACATTCAGTACTTC.

The chain has TRBV19 and TRBJ2-1, with a tentative D call TRBD1 (6 bases). The CDR3 is 13 amino acids. CDR1 is LNHDA and CDR2 is SQIVND in the germline V gene (reference sequence). The CDR3 bases are TGTGCTTCAGGAGTGGGACACTACAATGAGCAGTTCTTC. The encoded protein is CASGVGHYNEQFF.

CDR3 protein: CASSRQQGDEQFF. The CDR3, as DNA: TGTGCCAGCAGTAGACAACAGGGGGATGAGCAGTTCTTC. This chain joins TRBV6-1 and TRBJ2-1, with 8 bases that match TRBD1. The CDR3 is made up of 13 amino acids. V lost 5 bases to trimming and J lost 8 bases; unmatched junction nucleotides: 5. CDR1 and CDR2 from the germline V gene are MNHNS and SASEGT.

J is TRBJ1-1 and V is TRBV18; a possible D gene is TRBD1 (5 bases). Germline CDR1 reads KGHSH; CDR2 reads LQKENI. The V end was cut by 8 bases, the J end by 3 bases, with 16 bases between. CDR3 length: 14 amino acids. The CDR3 bases are TGTGCCAGCCACCCTCGGGGGGACGACACTGAAGCTTTCTTT. This codes for CASHPRGDDTEAFF.